These 16 T cell receptor beta chains originate from one sample sequenced in a study of cytomegalovirus exposure and HLA in healthy donors. In the PCR, 60 Vbeta and 13 Jbeta primers were used. Measured with immunoSEQ multiplex PCR; TCRdb has only the in-frame clones, and not every one. The sample has 200,000 to 250,000 clones; 60% to 80% are singletons. Source material: PBMCs. All receptors derive from a woman in her twenties or thirties in good health and CMV-seronegative.

The gene calls are TRBV28 and TRBJ1-5; 7 nucleotides match TRBD1. CDR3 length: 13 residues. After removal of 3 bases from V and 7 bases from J, the junction contained 3 bases not matched to a gene. Germline CDR1 MDHEN, CDR2 SYDVKM. CDR3 amino acids: CASSFQGVQPQHF. Here the CDR3 DNA reads TGTGCCAGCAGTTTCCAGGGGGTCCAGCCCCAGCATTTT.

V gene TRBV5-5 combines with J gene TRBJ2-7, with TRBD2 matching over 13 bases. CDR1 is SGHKS, CDR2 YYEKEE, per germline (reference sequence). There are 17 residues in the CDR3. J gave up 2 bases and V 4 bases, and 9 bases lay outside the gene matches. The CDR3 region is CASSPGLAGAPTYEQYF. The DNA for the CDR3 is TGTGCCAGCAGCCCAGGACTAGCGGGGGCCCCTACCTACGAGCAGTACTTC.

CDR3 residues: CASSDGTSGGAGDTQYF. The CDR3 DNA is TGTGCCAGCAGCGACGGGACTAGCGGGGGGGCTGGAGATACGCAGTATTTT. The chain uses TRBV9 and TRBJ2-3; 16 bases map to TRBD2. The germline V gene has CDR1 SGDLS and CDR2 YYNGEE. Trimming took 3 bases from V and 5 from J; bases not matched to a gene: 6. The CDR3 has 17 residues. Together with reference TRBV9 and TRBJ2-3, the CDR3 gives the full variable domain: DSGVTQTPKHLITATGQRVTLRCSPRSGDLSVYWYQQSLDQGLQFLIQYYNGEERAKGNILERFSAQQFPDLHSELNLSSLELGDSALYFCASSDGTSGGAGDTQYFGPGTRLTVL.

DNA for the CDR3: TGTGCCAGCAGTGGGGTTGGGGAGTCCTACGAGCAGTACTTC. It is translated as CASSGVGESYEQYF. This chain joins TRBV2 and TRBJ2-7, with D possibly matching TRBD2 (5 bases). This CDR3 is 14 amino acids long. With 4 bases removed from V and 1 base from J, the gap between germline ends came to 11 bases. Per germline, CDR1 SNHLY and CDR2 FYNNEI. Using reference TRBV2 and TRBJ2-7 for the parts outside the CDR3, the full variable domain is EPEVTQTPSHQVTQMGQEVILRCVPISNHLYFYWYRQILGQKVEFLVSFYNNEISEKSEIFDDQFSVERPDGSNFTLKIRSTKLEDSAMYFCASSGVGESYEQYFGPGTRLTVT.

CDR3 in amino acids: CASSVRAGGPQETQYF. In nucleotides, the CDR3 is TGTGCCAGCAGTGTTCGGGCAGGGGGTCCCCAAGAGACCCAGTACTTC. V and J are TRBV6-1 and TRBJ2-5; TRBD1 matches at 7 bases. Germline CDR1 and CDR2: MNHNS and SASEGT. V shed 4 bases and J 1 base; nucleotides not matched to a gene: 9. The length of the CDR3 is 16 residues.

This chain connects TRBV2 to TRBJ2-7; weak D call: TRBD2 (6 bases). Germline lookup yields CDR1 SNHLY and CDR2 FYNNEI. Trimming removed 6 bases from V and 3 bases from J, with 18 bases in between. The CDR3 runs to 15 residues. The CDR3 region has the DNA TGTGCCAGCAGCGTAGCGGCCCGGACTCGCTACGAGCAGTACTTC. This translates into CASSVAARTRYEQYF.

The sample holds one count of this clone. The CDR3: CANRDRGGYGYTF. In DNA, the CDR3 is TGTGCCAACCGGGACAGGGGGGGCTATGGCTACACCTTC. This chain connects TRBV10-3 to TRBJ1-2; the match to TRBD1 covers 11 bases. The CDR3 length is 13 residues. Germline V gives CDR1 ENHRY, CDR2 SYGVKD. Germline trimming cut 10 bases from V and 4 bases from J; bases unmatched to any gene: 5.

The CDR3 DNA sequence: TGTGCCAGCAGTTCCCCCGCCAGGGGGGCCAACTATGGCTACACCTTC. This encodes CASSSPARGANYGYTF. This chain links TRBV6-5 with TRBJ1-2, with 7 positions matching TRBD1. After removal of 4 bases from V and 2 bases from J, the junction contained 10 bases not matched to a gene. This CDR3 contains 16 residues. Germline CDR1 and CDR2: MNHEY and SVGAGI.

The rearrangement links TRBV7-9 to TRBJ2-4, with 8 bases fitting TRBD2. From germline, CDR1 is SEHNR and CDR2 FQNEAQ (reference sequence). J gave up 1 base and V 5 bases, and 7 bases lay outside the gene matches. CDR3 length equals 16 residues. The CDR3 region has the DNA TGTGCCAGCAGCCTTACACTAGCGGCGGCCAAAAACATTCAGTACTTC. This sequence encodes CASSLTLAAAKNIQYF.

The rearrangement joins TRBV6-5 to TRBJ2-7, with D possibly being TRBD2 (6 bases). The CDR3 extends over 15 amino acids. V was pared by 4 bases and J by 3 bases, with 16 bases between. The V gene's germline CDR1 is MNHEY and CDR2 SVGAGI. The CDR3 loop is CASSFGTPRVYEQYF. For the CDR3, the DNA is TGTGCCAGCAGTTTCGGGACTCCTAGAGTCTACGAGCAGTACTTC.

This rearrangement joins TRBV29-1 to TRBJ2-1; tentative D call: TRBD2 (5 bases). The CDR3 extends over 13 amino acids. V was cut by 4 bases and J by 8 bases, with 15 bases left in between. Germline lookup yields CDR1 SQVTM and CDR2 ANQGSEA. The CDR3 DNA follows: TGCAGCGTTGGTCGAGGGAGTATCTATGAGCAGTTCTTC. It yields the protein CSVGRGSIYEQFF.

There are a few counts of this clone. The rearrangement uses TRBV6-5 and TRBJ1-2; D might be TRBD1 (6 bases). This CDR3 region has 13 residues. The V gene's germline CDR1 is MNHEY and CDR2 SVGAGI. Trimming shortened V by 4 bases and J by 3 bases, and 9 bases separated the two germline ends. Written as DNA, the CDR3 is TGTGCCAGCAGTTCCACAGGGTACTATGGCTACACCTTC. It codes for CASSSTGYYGYTF.

V and J are TRBV10-1 and TRBJ2-5, with 8 positions matching TRBD2. Germline CDR1 is WNHNN and CDR2 is SYGVQD (reference sequence). Unmatched junction bases numbered 4, after V lost 4 bases and J lost 3 bases. CDR3 length equals 14 residues. The CDR3 bases are TGCGCCAGCAGTGGAGGGACTAGGAAAGAGACCCAGTACTTC. It specifies CASSGGTRKETQYF.

This rearrangement joins TRBV6-1 to TRBJ2-3, with 8 bases aligning to TRBD1. The V and J ends lost 6 bases and 1 base, in that order; junction bases with no gene match: 3. Germline CDR1 and CDR2: MNHNS and SASEGT. This CDR3 has 14 residues. This CDR3 is CASRGTGGTDTQYF. The DNA for the CDR3 is TGTGCCAGCAGGGGGACAGGAGGCACAGATACGCAGTATTTT.

Points on this clone: This CDR3 fails to terminate in the conserved phenylalanine or tryptophan, so it likely reflects a read error. This chain links TRBV29-1 with TRBJ1-1; D remains ambiguous. The CDR3 is made up of 11 amino acids. CDR1 SQVTM and CDR2 ANQGSEA come from the germline V gene. The ends were cut back, 4 bases at V and 7 bases at J, with 10 bases in the middle. This chain's CDR3 is CSVGGRDEAFL. Written as DNA, the CDR3 is TGCAGCGTTGGAGGGAGGGATGAAGCTTTCTTG.

V and J are TRBV5-4 and TRBJ2-3; D ambiguous. Germline V gene data show CDR1 as SGHNT and CDR2 as YYREEE (reference sequence). V lost 0 bases and J lost 3, with 5 bases in between. This CDR3 is built from 13 residues. The CDR3 coding sequence is TGTGCCAGCAGCTTGGCCGCGACAGATACGCAGTATTTT. Its translation: CASSLAATDTQYF.